One sample yielded the 2 T cell receptor beta chains listed below, sequenced in a study of Ad26.COV2.S vaccination and SARS-CoV-2 variants. This table comes from immunoSEQ multiplex PCR, and its TCRdb copy is limited to in-frame clones, with some not included. Altogether about 440,000 clones are present, 90% being singletons, with the ten largest covering about 4.5%. Treatment noted: around 19 received Ad26.COV2.S at low or high dose, single or two shots; several received placebo; per-sample allocation not given. Material that was analyzed had been drawn on day 63 after the first vaccine or placebo injection. This material consisted of peripheral blood, taken in a trial of Ad26.COV2.S vaccine versus placebo. These receptors all come from a person between 18 and 60 years old who received the Ad26.COV2.S COVID-19 vaccine or a placebo.

The chain has TRBV4-3 and TRBJ1-6; 9 nucleotides agree with TRBD1. Per germline, CDR1 LGHNA and CDR2 YSLEER. The CDR3 extends over 15 amino acids. Losses at the gene ends were 0 bases for V and 10 bases for J; bases not matched to a gene: 4. CDR3 nucleotides: TGCGCCAGCAGCCAAGAACAGGGGGCGCAGTCACCCCTCCACTTT. This sequence encodes CASSQEQGAQSPLHF.

The chain combines TRBV7-9 with TRBJ2-7; a weak D match, TRBD1 (6 bases). The germline gives CDR1 SEHNR, CDR2 FQNEAQ (reference sequence). Between the trimmed V and J ends, which lost 1 base and 2 bases, there was a span of 12 bases. There are 15 residues in the CDR3. The CDR3, as DNA: TGTGCCAGCAGCTTAGAGGACAGACCTGCCTACGAGCAGTACTTC. Translation gives CASSLEDRPAYEQYF. Using reference TRBV7-9 and TRBJ2-7 for the parts outside the CDR3, the full variable domain is DTGVSQNPRHKITKRGQNVTFRCDPISEHNRLYWYRQTLGQGPEFLTYFQNEAQLEKSRLLSDRFSAERPKGSFSTLEIQRTEQGDSAMYLCASSLEDRPAYEQYFGPGTRLTVT.